The 2 T cell receptor beta chains in this list originate from one sample, sequenced in a study of cytomegalovirus exposure and HLA in healthy donors. PCR primers comprised 60 Vbeta and 13 Jbeta primers. Sequencing used immunoSEQ multiplex PCR; TCRdb keeps in-frame clones, though not all of them. The table has approximately 100,000 clones, more than 75% seen once; the top ten hold just under 4%. What was sequenced was PBMCs. Source of these receptors: a woman aged 45-60 years in good health and CMV-seropositive.

The chain has TRBV5-4 and TRBJ2-7; TRBD1 matches 8 bases. V lost 4 bases and J lost 5; bases outside the gene matches: 5. The CDR3 sequence is 13 residues long. Germline lookup yields CDR1 SGHNT and CDR2 YYREEE (reference sequence). CDR3 sequence: CASSLTGENEQYF. Written as DNA, the CDR3 is TGTGCCAGCAGCCTGACAGGGGAAAACGAGCAGTACTTC.

This clone was observed a handful of times. J is TRBJ1-1 and V is TRBV7-9; 11 nucleotides agree with TRBD1. The CDR3 loop spans 18 amino acids. Germline V gene data show CDR1 as SEHNR and CDR2 as FQNEAQ (reference sequence). J lost 7 bases, V lost 4 bases, and 17 bases had no gene match. CDR3 coding DNA: TGTGCCAGCAGCTCCGGCCTCTTTCCGGGACAGGGGGGAATTGAAGCTTTCTTT. Translation: CASSSGLFPGQGGIEAFF.